This T cell receptor beta chain derives from a study of blood T cell repertoires in COVID-19 (dated by TCRdb to the early 2020s). Study-level background: The collaborator samples originated in the United States, Italy and Spain and spanned the acute and convalescent phases of COVID-19. The prospective study material was composed of cDNA or gDNA derived from T cells, B-cell-depleted T cells, or PBMCs. The dataset comprised deeply sampled blood TCRbeta repertoires from subjects exposed to, actively infected with, or recovered from COVID-19. A freely available public database, intended as a resource for researchers studying the immune response to SARS-CoV-2, is where the repertoires were released. Samples came from the ongoing ImmuneRACE study (first 160 participants) plus 1,254 subjects from 6 global collaborators. Nearly every sample came with metadata listing a de-identified subject ID, COVID-19 status, age in years and sex. Where available, HLA class I and class II types were taken from metadata supplied by the sample provider and were not determined by assay-based typing.

Including the terminal cysteine and phenylalanine, the CDR3 comprises 13 residues. Of all the DNA, just the CDR3 is kept, 39 bases in frame from base 1. The junction carries 12 bases between V and J, which are trimmed by 6 bases and 0 bases respectively. From the germline V gene, CDR1 is SQVTM and CDR2 is ANQGSEA. Broader findings and caveats from the paper: How much clinical and demographic metadata was included differed by source and by participant, and the metadata was provided uncurated.

The collaborating institutions used their own protocols to collect whole blood in K2EDTA tubes. Collaborator samples were shipped for TCRbeta analysis as frozen whole blood, isolated PBMCs, or DNA extracted from either sample type. TCRbeta CDR3 regions were amplified from genomic DNA using the immunoSEQ Assay, a bias-controlled multiplex PCR. In the source study's methods: Nucleated cell counts per sample were estimated from amplification of reference gene primers within the assay. To quantify the absolute abundance of each unique TCRbeta CDR3 rearrangement, sequence reads were collapsed and filtered. For each sample, productive Simpson clonality was calculated as the square root of Simpson's diversity index across productive rearrangements. TCRdb stores this immuneACCESS table with in-frame sequences only. Part of the clones is absent; in the studies checked, under half of the shortfall reflects unresolved V genes, and no reason is known for the rest. V and J calls and clone size are those listed in that table; D and trimming were worked out from the DNA. This sample lists over 250,000 clones; about 82% were detected once. In total, the top ten clones hold approximately 5.1% of the sample.

Comments on this clone: No cognate antigen has been identified for it. No base quality values were provided; no much bigger clone lies one nucleotide off.

The TCR comes from a man over 45 with active or convalescent COVID-19. Sequencing was performed on peripheral blood. The rearrangement combines TRBV29-1 with TRBJ2-7, and TRBD2 may be the D gene, going by 6 matching bases. The nucleotide sequence is given as TGCAGCGTGGTGGGACTTAGCTCCTACGAGCAGTACTTC. This sequence encodes CSVVGLSSYEQYF.